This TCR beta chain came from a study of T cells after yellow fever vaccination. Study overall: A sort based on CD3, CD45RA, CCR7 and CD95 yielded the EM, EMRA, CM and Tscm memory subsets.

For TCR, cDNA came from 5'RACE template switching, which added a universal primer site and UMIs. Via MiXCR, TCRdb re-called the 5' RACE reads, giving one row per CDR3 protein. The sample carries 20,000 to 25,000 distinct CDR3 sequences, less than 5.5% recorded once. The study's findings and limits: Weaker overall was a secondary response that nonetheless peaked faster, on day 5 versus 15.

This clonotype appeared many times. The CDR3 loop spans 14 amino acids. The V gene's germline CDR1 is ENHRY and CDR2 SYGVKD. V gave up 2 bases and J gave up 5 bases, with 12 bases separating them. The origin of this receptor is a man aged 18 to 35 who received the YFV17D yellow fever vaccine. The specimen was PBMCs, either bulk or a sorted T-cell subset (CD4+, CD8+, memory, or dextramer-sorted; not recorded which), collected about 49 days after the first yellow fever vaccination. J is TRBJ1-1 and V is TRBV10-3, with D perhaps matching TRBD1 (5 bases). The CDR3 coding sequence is TGTGCCATCAGTGAGGGGGCCGGGCAGACTGAAGCTTTCTTT. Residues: CAISEGAGQTEAFF.